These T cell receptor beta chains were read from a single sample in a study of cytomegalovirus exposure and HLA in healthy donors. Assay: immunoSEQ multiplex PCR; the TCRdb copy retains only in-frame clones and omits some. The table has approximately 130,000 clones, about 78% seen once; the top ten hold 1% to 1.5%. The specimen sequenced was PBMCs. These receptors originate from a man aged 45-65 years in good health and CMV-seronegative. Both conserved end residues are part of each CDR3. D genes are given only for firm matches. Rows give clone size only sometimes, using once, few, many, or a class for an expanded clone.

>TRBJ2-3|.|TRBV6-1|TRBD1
CASSEDRGADTQYF
TGTGCCAGCAGTGAAGACAGGGGAGCAGATACGCAGTATTTT
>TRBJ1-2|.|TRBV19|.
CASSTRTETYGYTF
TGTGCCAGTAGTACTCGGACAGAGACCTATGGCTACACCTTC
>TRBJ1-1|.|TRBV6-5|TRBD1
CASRDRVMNTEAFF
TGTGCCAGCCGGGACAGGGTTATGAACACTGAAGCTTTCTTT
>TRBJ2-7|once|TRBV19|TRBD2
CASSTLGIGLDNNEQYF
TGTGCCAGTAGTACTTTGGGGATCGGACTAGATAACAACGAGCAGTACTTC
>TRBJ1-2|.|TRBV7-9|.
CASSLEGNYGYTF
TGTGCCAGCAGCTTAGAGGGGAACTATGGCTACACCTTC
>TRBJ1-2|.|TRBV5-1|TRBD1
CASSPGQGGYGYTF
TGCGCCAGCAGCCCGGGACAGGGGGGCTATGGCTACACCTTC
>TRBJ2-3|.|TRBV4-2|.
CASSLGRTDTQYF
TGTGCCAGCAGCCTTGGGCGAACAGATACGCAGTATTTT
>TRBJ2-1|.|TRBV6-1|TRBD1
CASSLGGLGEQFF
TGTGCCAGCAGTTTAGGGGGCCTAGGTGAGCAGTTCTTC
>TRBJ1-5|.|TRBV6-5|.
CASSIGANQPQHF
TGTGCCAGCAGTATTGGAGCTAATCAGCCCCAGCATTTT
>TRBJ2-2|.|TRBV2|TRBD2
CASRDGLARSGELFF
TGTGCCAGCAGGGACGGACTAGCAAGATCTGGGGAGCTGTTTTTT
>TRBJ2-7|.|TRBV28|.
CASSLFRTASYEQYF
TGTGCCAGCAGTTTATTCCGGACAGCCTCCTACGAGCAGTACTTC
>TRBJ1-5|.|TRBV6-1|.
CASCRYRVSNQPQHF
TGTGCCAGCTGCCGTTACAGGGTTAGCAATCAGCCCCAGCATTTT
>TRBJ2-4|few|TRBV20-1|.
CSAGAGKGWYF
TGCAGTGCAGGGGCAGGGAAGGGTTGGTACTTC
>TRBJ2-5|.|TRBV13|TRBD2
CASSLRSSGQETQYF
TGTGCCAGCAGTCTAAGGTCTAGCGGGCAAGAGACCCAGTACTTC
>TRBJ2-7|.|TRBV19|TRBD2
CASSIGSREEQYF
TGTGCCAGTAGTATCGGCTCGCGGGAGGAGCAGTACTTC
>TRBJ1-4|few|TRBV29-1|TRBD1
CSVGFRGRSGEKLFF
TGCAGCGTTGGTTTCAGGGGGCGGTCGGGTGAAAAACTGTTTTTT
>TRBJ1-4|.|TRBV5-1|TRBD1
CASSLGGSLNEKLFF
TGCGCCAGCAGCTTAGGGGGCTCACTTAATGAAAAACTGTTTTTT
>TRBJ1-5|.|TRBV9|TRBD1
CASSVLQGAGQPQHF
TGTGCCAGCAGCGTTCTACAGGGGGCGGGCCAGCCCCAGCATTTT
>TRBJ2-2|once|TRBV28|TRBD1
CASSLPLRDRNTGELFF
TGTGCCAGCAGTTTGCCCCTCCGGGACAGAAACACCGGGGAGCTGTTTTTT
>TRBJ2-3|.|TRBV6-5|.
CASSLGGTSTDTQYF
TGTGCCAGCAGTTTGGGCGGGACTAGCACAGATACGCAGTATTTT
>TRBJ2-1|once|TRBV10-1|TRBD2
CASSERTSGRGVFF
TGCGCCAGCAGTGAGCGGACTAGCGGGAGGGGTGTGTTCTTC
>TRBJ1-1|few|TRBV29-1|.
CSVGGGGNQKQAFF
TGCAGCGTGGGGGGTGGGGGGAATCAGAAACAGGCTTTCTTT
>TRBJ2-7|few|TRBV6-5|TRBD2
CASRDYNYEQYF
TGTGCCAGCCGGGACTACAACTACGAGCAGTACTTC
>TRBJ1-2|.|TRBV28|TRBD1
CASSSGGPHYGYTF
TGTGCCAGCAGTTCAGGGGGCCCCCACTATGGCTACACCTTC
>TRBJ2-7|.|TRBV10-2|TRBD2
CASSDSSGSISEQYF
TGCGCCAGCAGCGATTCGAGCGGGAGTATAAGCGAGCAGTACTTC
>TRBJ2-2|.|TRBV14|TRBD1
CASSPGTALGGELFF
TGTGCCAGCAGCCCCGGGACAGCACTTGGGGGGGAGCTGTTTTTT
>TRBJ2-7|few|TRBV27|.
CASSSPSRGAPYEQYF
TGTGCCAGCAGTTCCCCTTCCCGGGGGGCCCCCTACGAGCAGTACTTC
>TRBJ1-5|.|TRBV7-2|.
CASSLAMRGHGPQHF
TGTGCCAGCAGCTTAGCAATGAGAGGCCACGGGCCCCAGCATTTT
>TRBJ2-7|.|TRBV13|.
CASQRWADEQYF
TGTGCCAGCCAAAGGTGGGCCGACGAGCAGTACTTC
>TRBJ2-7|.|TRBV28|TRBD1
CASSLSGTGTYEQYF
TGTGCCAGCAGTTTATCCGGGACAGGGACCTACGAGCAGTACTTC
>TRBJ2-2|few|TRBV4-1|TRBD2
CASSSRPASGRSGELFF
TGCGCCAGCAGCTCGCGACCGGCTAGCGGGAGGTCCGGGGAGCTGTTTTTT
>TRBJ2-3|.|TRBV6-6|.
CASSYSGEPTDTQYF
TGTGCCAGCAGTTACTCCGGGGAACCCACAGATACGCAGTATTTT
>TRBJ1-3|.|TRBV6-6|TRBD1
CASSLQGRSGNTIYF
TGTGCCAGCAGCCTACAGGGGCGCAGTGGAAACACCATATATTTT
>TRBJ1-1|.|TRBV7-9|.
CASSRREMNTEAFF
TGTGCCAGCAGTCGGAGGGAGATGAACACTGAAGCTTTCTTT
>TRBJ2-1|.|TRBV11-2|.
CASSLRGSVEQFF
TGTGCCAGCAGCTTAAGGGGGTCCGTTGAGCAGTTCTTC
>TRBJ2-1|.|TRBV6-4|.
CASSDSVMSSYNEQFF
TGTGCCAGCAGTGACTCGGTAATGAGCTCCTACAATGAGCAGTTCTTC
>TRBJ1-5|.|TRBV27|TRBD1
CASSLTGVGPNQPQHF
TGTGCCAGCAGCCTGACAGGGGTGGGCCCGAATCAGCCCCAGCATTTT
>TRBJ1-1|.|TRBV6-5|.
CASSRVLNTEAFF
TGTGCCAGCAGCAGGGTCTTGAACACTGAAGCTTTCTTT
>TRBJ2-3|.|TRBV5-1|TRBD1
CASSWDSPDTQYF
TGCGCCAGCAGCTGGGACAGCCCAGATACGCAGTATTTT
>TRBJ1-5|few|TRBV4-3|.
CASSQGGGSYSNQPQHF
TGCGCCAGCAGCCAGGGAGGAGGTAGTTATAGCAATCAGCCCCAGCATTTT
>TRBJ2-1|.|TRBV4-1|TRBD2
CASSQDGTSGAGAYNEQFF
TGCGCCAGCAGCCAAGATGGGACTAGCGGGGCGGGAGCCTACAATGAGCAGTTCTTC
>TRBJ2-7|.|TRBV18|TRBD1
CASSRDRGEQYF
TGTGCCAGCTCGCGGGACAGGGGAGAGCAGTACTTC
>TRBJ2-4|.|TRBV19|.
CASSIGRGQYF
TGTGCCAGTAGTATAGGAAGGGGTCAGTACTTC
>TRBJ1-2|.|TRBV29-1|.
CSVAQNLNYGYTF
TGCAGCGTTGCCCAGAACCTTAACTATGGCTACACCTTC
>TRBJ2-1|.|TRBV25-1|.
CASSTSAGNEQFF
TGTGCCAGTAGCACAAGCGCGGGGAATGAGCAGTTCTTC
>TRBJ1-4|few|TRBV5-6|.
CASSMGGSNEKLFF
TGTGCCAGCAGCATGGGAGGGAGTAATGAAAAACTGTTTTTT
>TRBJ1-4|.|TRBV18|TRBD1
CASSLSTGAGEKLFF
TGTGCCAGCTCACTCTCGACAGGGGCGGGTGAAAAACTGTTTTTT
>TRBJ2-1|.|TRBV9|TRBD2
CASSVAGGPYEQFF
TGTGCCAGCAGCGTAGCGGGAGGGCCCTATGAGCAGTTCTTC
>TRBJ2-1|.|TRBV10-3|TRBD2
CAIRPSGRWNEQFF
TGTGCCATCAGACCTAGCGGGAGGTGGAATGAGCAGTTCTTC
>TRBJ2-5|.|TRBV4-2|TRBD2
CASSPTSGRDQETQYF
TGTGCCAGCAGCCCCACTAGCGGGAGAGATCAAGAGACCCAGTACTTC
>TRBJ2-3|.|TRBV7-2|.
CASSLRGLGSDTQYF
TGTGCCAGCAGCTTACGGGGTTTGGGCTCAGATACGCAGTATTTT
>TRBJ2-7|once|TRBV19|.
CASAGGSYEQYF
TGTGCTTCCGCGGGTGGGTCCTACGAGCAGTACTTC
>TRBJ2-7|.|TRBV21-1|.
CASSKFAKFDMSYEQYF
TGTGCCAGCAGCAAATTCGCGAAATTTGACATGTCCTACGAGCAGTACTTC
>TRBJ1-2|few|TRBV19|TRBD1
CASSITRTGQSYGYTF
TGTGCCAGTAGTATTACCCGGACAGGACAGAGCTATGGCTACACCTTC
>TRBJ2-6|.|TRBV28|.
CASSRGRRRVNASGANVLTF
TGTGCCAGCAGTCGTGGGAGGCGCAGGGTAAACGCCTCTGGGGCCAACGTCCTGACTTTC
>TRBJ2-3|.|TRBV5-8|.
CASSVVRVVTDTQYF
TGTGCCAGCAGCGTCGTGCGCGTTGTAACAGATACGCAGTATTTT
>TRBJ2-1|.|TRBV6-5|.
CASSYSGAGNEQFF
TGTGCCAGCAGTTACTCAGGGGCTGGCAATGAGCAGTTCTTC